The T cell receptor beta chain under discussion was sequenced for a study of blood T cells in healthy people across ages. Study-wide points: Naive CD4+ cells and diversity were both higher in long-lived donors than in aged donors.

Turning to this clonotype: Its target is not known.

A J-beta primer mix and a sample-barcoded 5' primer were used in a second PCR of about 7 to 12 cycles. TCRdb reanalysed the 5' RACE reads using MiXCR and keeps one entry per CDR3 protein. The sample holds fewer than 650,000 distinct CDR3 sequences, about 27% seen once. Trimming took off 1 base at V and 6 bases at J, with 10 bases between the two ends. Germline V gives CDR1 SGHKS, CDR2 YYEKEE (reference sequence). CDR3 size: 13 residues. This sample also appeared in a second study, on T cells of mothers and their children.

The V and J genes are TRBV5-5 and TRBJ2-5; D gene ambiguous. The receptor was derived from a boy between 2 and 15 years old in good health. Sequencing input: blood. The CDR3 nucleotides are TGTGCCAGCAGCTTGAAGGGCGGAAAGACCCAGTACTTC. Residues: CASSLKGGKTQYF.